The 6 T cell receptor beta chains in this list originate from one sample, sequenced in a study. TCRdb used MiXCR to reprocess the 5' RACE reads, holding one entry per CDR3 protein. The sample has roughly 8,500 distinct CDR3 sequences; less than 60% are singletons. Tregs were sorted as CD4+CD25+CD127-/low cells. Specimen: Tregs sorted from a lymph node. The receptors shown here come from a female donor with breast cancer.

This clonotype was counted between two and nine times. The rearrangement links TRBV10-3 to TRBJ1-1; D is uncertain. Trimming took 0 bases from V and 0 from J, leaving 8 bases between them. Germline V gives CDR1 ENHRY, CDR2 SYGVKD. The CDR3 runs 15 residues. The CDR3, as DNA: TGTGCCATCAGTGAGTCGGGCGCAGTGAACACTGAAGCTTTCTTT. This translates into CAISESGAVNTEAFF.

The V call is TRBV6-5, the J call TRBJ1-4, with D possibly being TRBD1 (6 bases). V shed 8 bases and J shed 7 bases, with 14 bases lying between them. The CDR3 extends over 13 amino acids. Germline loops: CDR1 MNHEY, CDR2 SVGAGI. The CDR3 spells CASRGRMAEKLFF. The CDR3 nucleotides are TGTGCCAGCCGGGGGCGCATGGCTGAAAAACTGTTTTTT.

V is TRBV5-6 and J is TRBJ2-7, with no clear D. Trimming left V 0 bases short and J 3 bases short, with 10 bases between. This CDR3 is built from 14 residues. Per germline, CDR1 SGHDT and CDR2 YYEEEE. CDR3 coding DNA: TGTGCCAGCAGCTTGGGACACAATGACTACGAGCAGTACTTC. Translation: CASSLGHNDYEQYF.

Concerning this clonotype: One end of the junction fails to match germline, which may point to a read error. CDR3 region: CASSLEAFGRGNEQYF. CDR3 nucleotide sequence: TGTGCCAGCAGCTTAGAGGCTTTCGGCAGGGGGAACGAGCAGTACTTC. The V gene is TRBV5-1, the J gene TRBJ2-7, with 7 bases aligning to TRBD1. The CDR3 has 16 residues. Germline V gene sequence: CDR1 SGHRS, CDR2 YFSETQ.

In regard to this clonotype: Because the CDR3 is missing its conserved closing phenylalanine or tryptophan, this is likely a read error. The rearrangement joins TRBV7-8 to TRBJ1-6, with 7 bases that match TRBD1. The germline gives CDR1 SGHVS, CDR2 FQNEAQ. The CDR3 extends over 15 amino acids. The CDR3: CASSYATGSNSPLHC. In DNA form, the CDR3 reads TGTGCCAGCAGCTACGCGACAGGGAGTAATTCCCCCCTCCACTGT.

This clonotype was counted a few times. This chain uses TRBV5-6 with TRBJ1-5; no reliable D call. Looked up from germline, CDR1 is SGHDT and CDR2 is YYEEEE. Trimming took 5 bases from V and 7 from J, leaving 10 bases between them. The CDR3 spans 12 residues. CDR3 in amino acids: CASSLSGQPQHF. The CDR3 coding sequence is TGTGCCAGCAGTCTCTCGGGCCAGCCCCAGCATTTT.